The 14 T cell receptor beta chains in this list originate from one sample, sequenced in a study of cytomegalovirus exposure and HLA in healthy donors. Primers: 60 Vbeta forward and 13 Jbeta reverse. TCRdb's copy holds only in-frame clones and misses some; the assay was immunoSEQ multiplex PCR. This table has more than 100,000 clones, 60% to 85% appearing once. Sequenced input: PBMCs. The receptors derive from a woman aged 35 to 49 in good health and CMV-seropositive.

This chain links TRBV4-1 with TRBJ1-1; perhaps TRBD1 as D (6 bases). CDR3 length equals 18 residues. Trimming stripped 1 base from V and 0 bases from J, with 18 bases between. Germline V lookup: CDR1 MGHRA, CDR2 YSYEKL. The CDR3 protein is CASSQALTGSPMNTEAFF. The CDR3 DNA is TGCGCCAGCAGCCAAGCACTAACAGGGTCCCCTATGAACACTGAAGCTTTCTTT.

The chain joins TRBV4-3 to TRBJ2-1; TRBD2 agrees at 7 bases. Losses at the gene ends were 1 base for V and 3 bases for J; bases not matched to a gene: 9. The CDR3 consists of 17 residues. Germline CDR1 LGHNA, CDR2 YSLEER. CDR3 sequence (DNA): TGCGCCAGCAGCCAAGGGGGCCGGACTAGTGGCTACAATGAGCAGTTCTTC. It yields the protein CASSQGGRTSGYNEQFF.

To note about this clone: This same CDR3 is encoded by further DNA sequences in the sample. The chain's CDR3 is CASSLRQNTEAFF. CDR3 coding DNA: TGTGCCAGCAGCTTAAGACAAAACACTGAAGCTTTCTTT. V usage is TRBV7-3 and J usage is TRBJ1-1, with D hard to call. Trimming shortened V by 1 base and J by 2 bases, and 5 bases separated the two germline ends. This CDR3 is 13 amino acids long. The germline gives CDR1 SGHTA, CDR2 FQGTGA. Supplemented by reference TRBV7-3 and TRBJ1-1, the full variable domain reads GAGVSQTPSNKVTEKGKYVELRCDPISGHTALYWYRQSLGQGPEFLIYFQGTGAADDSGLPNDRFFAVRPEGSVSTLKIQRTERGDSAVYLCASSLRQNTEAFFGQGTRLTVV.

V gene TRBV7-9 combines with J gene TRBJ1-3; weak D call: TRBD1 (6 bases). The CDR3 extends over 14 amino acids. Germline V gene data show CDR1 as SEHNR and CDR2 as FQNEAQ (reference sequence). With 5 bases removed from V and 4 bases from J, the gap between germline ends came to 12 bases. CDR3 DNA: TGTGCCAGCAGCGAAACAGGGACCGGAAACACCATATATTTT. Protein product: CASSETGTGNTIYF.

This chain uses TRBV4-3 with TRBJ1-2, with D tentatively TRBD1 (5 bases). Trimming removed 0 bases at V and 3 bases at J, with 11 bases between. In germline, CDR1 is LGHNA, CDR2 YSLEER. CDR3 length: 15 amino acids. This CDR3 is CASSQDGGSDYGYTF. CDR3 DNA: TGCGCCAGCAGCCAAGACGGGGGGAGTGACTATGGCTACACCTTC.

V is TRBV30 and J is TRBJ1-2; the D gene is possibly TRBD1 (6 bases). Germline CDR1 is GTSNPN and CDR2 is SVGIG (reference sequence). Trimming shortened V by 2 bases and J by 8 bases, and 15 bases separated the two germline ends. The CDR3 sequence is 13 residues long. As DNA, the CDR3 is TGTGCCTGGAGTACCCAGGGGTTGAGCGGCTACACCTTC. Translating gives CAWSTQGLSGYTF. Variable domain in full (rest from reference TRBV30 and TRBJ1-2): SQTIHQWPATLVQPVGSPLSLECTVEGTSNPNLYWYRQAAGRGLQLLFYSVGIGQISSEVPQNLSASRPQDRQFILSSKKLLLSDSGFYLCAWSTQGLSGYTFGSGTRLTVV.

The V and J genes are TRBV18 and TRBJ2-5; 7 bases fit TRBD1. V was clipped by 3 bases and J by 3 bases; unmatched bases: 7. Germline CDR1 and CDR2: KGHSH and LQKENI. CDR3 length: 15 residues. This CDR3 reads CASSPGIQGEETQYF. DNA of the CDR3: TGTGCCAGCTCACCGGGGATTCAGGGGGAAGAGACCCAGTACTTC.

The chain combines TRBV20-1 with TRBJ2-7; D is ambiguous. Germline V gene lookup returns CDR1 DFQATT and CDR2 SNEGSKA (reference sequence). This CDR3 has 11 residues. V dropped 1 base and J dropped 6 bases, with 7 bases sitting between them. CDR3 protein: CSARATGEQYF. CDR3 DNA sequence: TGCAGTGCTAGAGCTACGGGCGAGCAGTACTTC.

The chain is built from TRBV7-9 and TRBJ2-2, with D perhaps matching TRBD1 (6 bases). V lost 4 bases and J lost 3, with 15 bases in between. Germline V gene sequence: CDR1 SEHNR, CDR2 FQNEAQ (reference sequence). The length of the CDR3 is 16 residues. CDR3 sequence reads: CASSSRQGLDTGELFF. The CDR3 DNA reads as TGTGCCAGCAGCTCACGGCAGGGGCTGGACACCGGGGAGCTGTTTTTT.

The chain recombines TRBV4-2 with TRBJ1-2, with 7 bases matching TRBD1. This CDR3 has 18 amino acids. CDR1 and CDR2 (germline): LGHNA, YNFKEQ. Germline trimming cut 0 bases from V and 4 bases from J; bases unmatched to any gene: 14. For the CDR3, the DNA is TGTGCCAGCAGCCAAGATTTGAGACGGGACAGCGACTTCTATGGCTACACCTTC. It encodes CASSQDLRRDSDFYGYTF.

This clone was recorded a few times. The chain is built from TRBV2 and TRBJ1-1; tentative D call: TRBD1 (5 bases). CDR1 SNHLY and CDR2 FYNNEI come from the germline V gene. Trimming stripped 8 bases from V and 0 bases from J, with 10 bases between. This CDR3 comprises 13 residues. In DNA, the CDR3 is TGTGCCAGCGGCAGGGAGGTGAACACTGAAGCTTTCTTT. Protein sequence: CASGREVNTEAFF.

J is TRBJ1-3 and V is TRBV13; 10 bases line up with TRBD1. Germline assignment: CDR1 PRHDT and CDR2 FYEKMQ (reference sequence). The CDR3 has 17 residues. The trim removed 5 bases at V and 3 bases at J, leaving 10 bases unmatched. The chain's CDR3 is CASSPSGTGARGNTIYF. CDR3 nucleotide sequence: TGTGCCAGCAGCCCGTCCGGGACAGGGGCTCGTGGAAACACCATATATTTT.

This clone was detected a few times. This rearrangement joins TRBV2 to TRBJ1-2; TRBD1 is a possible D gene (6 bases). Trimming shortened V by 7 bases and J by 0 bases, and 9 bases separated the two germline ends. The CDR3 extends over 13 amino acids. Germline values: CDR1 SNHLY, CDR2 FYNNEI. The CDR3 nucleotides read TGTGCCAGCACTGGACAGACTAACTATGGCTACACCTTC. Translated: CASTGQTNYGYTF. Drawing the rest from reference TRBV2 and TRBJ1-2, the complete variable domain is EPEVTQTPSHQVTQMGQEVILRCVPISNHLYFYWYRQILGQKVEFLVSFYNNEISEKSEIFDDQFSVERPDGSNFTLKIRSTKLEDSAMYFCASTGQTNYGYTFGSGTRLTVV.

This chain uses TRBV6-1 with TRBJ2-2, with 7 nucleotides matching TRBD1. Germline CDR1 is MNHNS and CDR2 is SASEGT. The CDR3 loop spans 18 amino acids. Trimming cost V 7 bases and J 7 bases; bases outside gene matches: 21. The CDR3 sequence is CASTDPSVTGVSGGELFF. The CDR3 bases are TGTGCCAGCACTGACCCGTCGGTTACAGGGGTATCGGGCGGGGAGCTGTTTTTT.